This TCR beta chain was profiled in a study of vaccination effects on CD4 cells after COVID-19. Overall study results and limits: Marked clonal contraction of infection- and vaccine-induced clones was seen late after vaccination.

V lost 2 bases to trimming and J lost 6 bases; unmatched junction nucleotides: 3. Germline loops: CDR1 KGHSH, CDR2 LQKENI. The CDR3 is 14 amino acids. Here immunoSEQ multiplex PCR was the method, and the copy in TCRdb shows in-frame clones only, minus some. There are 65,000 or so clones in the sample; approximately 79% occur only once, and around 2.7% lies in the top ten. In regard to this clone: Its antigen remains unidentified.

Sequencing was preceded by expansion of antigen-specific CD4+ T cells with viral peptide pools in the ViraFEST assay. Culture lasted 10 days before CD4+ T cell isolation. None of the vaccinated had previously contracted SARS-CoV-2, and their nucleocapsid antibodies tested negative. This TCR was recovered from a human donor who received a COVID-19 vaccine. Source: CD4+ T cells from PBMCs cultured with HCoV-NL63 spike peptides, taken before COVID-19 vaccination. This rearrangement joins TRBV18 to TRBJ1-4; 7 nucleotides align to TRBD1. The CDR3 spells CASSPVRGDEKLFF. CDR3 nucleotides: TGTGCCAGCTCACCAGTCAGGGGGGATGAAAAACTGTTTTTT.